The 24 T cell receptor beta chains below were found in one sample sequenced in a study of T cell repertoires in cytomegalovirus infection. The antigens of these receptors remain unknown. TCRdb re-analysed the reads in MiXCR, keeping a single row per CDR3 protein. The table shows about 700,000 distinct CDR3 sequences, with around 32% occurring only once. This sample comprised cultured PBMCs, obtained from culture after CMV antigen stimulation. These receptor sequences come from a human donor in good health (CMV status not recorded). Some clones in this sample may be carry-over from other donors' samples.

This clonotype has only one observation. V usage is TRBV6-1 and J usage is TRBJ2-5, with D perhaps matching TRBD1 (6 bases). Per the germline V gene, CDR1 is MNHNS and CDR2 is SASEGT. The V end lost 2 bases, the J end lost 7 bases, and 17 bases lay between the germline ends. This CDR3 has 15 residues. CDR3 sequence reads: CASSENRPGVGTQYF. CDR3 nucleotide sequence: TGTGCCAGCAGTGAAAATAGGCCAGGGGTGGGGACCCAGTACTTC.

This clonotype was seen a handful of times. This chain joins TRBV7-6 and TRBJ2-2, with D perhaps matching TRBD2 (6 bases). V lost 6 bases and J 6 bases, leaving 8 bases between the germline ends. Germline CDR1 and CDR2: SGHVS and FNYEAQ. This CDR3 comprises 12 residues. This CDR3 is CASRPGAGELFF. CDR3 coding DNA: TGTGCCAGCAGGCCGGGGGCCGGGGAGCTGTTTTTT.

J is TRBJ1-6 and V is TRBV7-2, with D maybe TRBD1 (6 bases). V lost 2 bases, J lost 3 bases, and 14 bases lay in between. Germline V lookup: CDR1 SGHTA, CDR2 FQGNSA. The CDR3 consists of 17 residues. CDR3 in amino acids: CASSLNRASFYNSPLHF. The DNA for the CDR3 is TGTGCCAGCAGCTTAAACAGGGCTTCCTTCTATAATTCACCCCTCCACTTT.

This clonotype has at least ten counts. The rearrangement uses TRBV7-7 and TRBJ2-3; D is unresolved. The CDR3 loop spans 13 amino acids. Germline V CDR1 and CDR2: SSHAT, FNYEAQ (reference sequence). Trimming stripped 5 bases from V and 3 bases from J, with 9 bases between. The CDR3, as DNA: TGTGCCAGCAGCCGTGGGTGGACAGATACGCAGTATTTT. Translated: CASSRGWTDTQYF.

For this clonotype: This could be a read error, since a much larger clone is one nucleotide away. The J gene is TRBJ2-1, the V gene TRBV6-8; 10 positions agree with TRBD1. This CDR3 has 15 amino acids. CDR1 MNHGY and CDR2 SAAAGT come from the germline V gene. CDR3 region: CASRRGQGPYNEQLF. The CDR3 DNA sequence: TGTGCCAGCAGACGGGGACAGGGGCCCTACAATGAGCAGTTGTTC.

This chain joins TRBV7-2 and TRBJ2-7, with D unresolved. This CDR3 contains 16 residues. The germline gives CDR1 SGHTA, CDR2 FQGNSA. V dropped 4 bases and J dropped 3 bases, with 19 bases sitting between them. For the CDR3, the DNA is TGTGCCAGCAGCTCCCGTGACCTCTATCGCGGCTACGAGCAGTACTTC. The encoded protein is CASSSRDLYRGYEQYF.

This clonotype was counted a few times. The chain uses TRBV10-2 and TRBJ1-1; 10 positions match TRBD1. This CDR3 comprises 14 residues. Germline V lookup: CDR1 WSHSY, CDR2 SAAADI. After removal of 5 bases from V and 5 bases from J, the junction contained 5 bases not matched to a gene. The CDR3 DNA reads as TGCGCCAGCAGTAGGGGGGGACAGGGGACTGAAGCTTTCTTT. It encodes CASSRGGQGTEAFF.

Only a few counts were recorded for this clonotype. One end of the junction is discordant with germline, which a read error may explain. The chain uses TRBV4-1 and TRBJ2-2; TRBD2 might be the D (5 bases). Germline V gene lookup returns CDR1 MGHRA and CDR2 YSYEKL. This CDR3 is 14 amino acids long. The CDR3 DNA is TGTGCCAGCAGCCAAGAGGGATACACCGGGGAGCTGTTTTTT. Its protein product is CASSQEGYTGELFF.

The DNA of the CDR3 is TGTGCCAGCAGCGGGGGGCAGGCAACTAATGAAAAACTGTTTTTT. Protein sequence: CASSGGQATNEKLFF. J is TRBJ1-4 and V is TRBV7-3; a possible D gene is TRBD1 (6 bases). V was pared by 5 bases and J by 0 bases, with 10 bases between. CDR1 is SGHTA, CDR2 FQGTGA, per germline. CDR3 length: 15 amino acids.

There are a few counts of this clonotype. CDR3 region: CASSRLDTGEKLFF. CDR3 in DNA: TGTGCCAGCAGCCGGCTCGACACGGGGGAAAAACTGTTTTTT. The chain carries TRBV7-2 and TRBJ1-4; D unclear. CDR1 SGHTA and CDR2 FQGNSA come from the germline V gene. V lost 5 bases and J lost 8, with 15 bases in between. This CDR3 is 14 amino acids long.

This clonotype was found a few times. The V and J genes are TRBV19 and TRBJ1-1; D uncertain. This CDR3 is 13 amino acids long. Germline CDR1 and CDR2: LNHDA and SQIVND (reference sequence). V was shortened by 7 bases and J by 0 bases, with 9 bases between the two germline ends. The DNA for the CDR3 is TGTGCCAGTACAAATTCCTTGAACACTGAAGCTTTCTTT. Amino acid sequence: CASTNSLNTEAFF.

This clonotype was counted a few times. The rearrangement links TRBV6-6 to TRBJ2-7, with no clear D. This CDR3 has 15 residues. Trimming pared 8 bases from V and 0 bases from J, leaving 17 bases between. Germline CDR1 MNHNY, CDR2 SVGAGI (reference sequence). CDR3 DNA sequence: TGTGCCAGCTATAAAGAACCCACTCCCTCCTACGAGCAGTACTTC. Protein sequence: CASYKEPTPSYEQYF.

Only one count was recorded for this clonotype. The chain combines TRBV2 with TRBJ1-2; unclear D gene. The germline V gene encodes CDR1 SNHLY and CDR2 FYNNEI. The CDR3 loop spans 13 amino acids. The ends were cut back, 4 bases at V and 2 bases at J, with 8 bases in the middle. As DNA, the CDR3 is TGTGCCAGCAGTGTCGACACCAACTATGGCTACACCTTC. It specifies CASSVDTNYGYTF. The whole variable domain, filled in from reference TRBV2 and TRBJ1-2, reads EPEVTQTPSHQVTQMGQEVILRCVPISNHLYFYWYRQILGQKVEFLVSFYNNEISEKSEIFDDQFSVERPDGSNFTLKIRSTKLEDSAMYFCASSVDTNYGYTFGSGTRLTVV.

The chain joins TRBV9 to TRBJ2-3; D is ambiguous. The CDR3 runs to 16 residues. Trimming removed 3 bases from V and 0 bases from J, with 14 bases in between. The V gene's germline CDR1 is SGDLS and CDR2 YYNGEE. For the CDR3, the DNA is TGTGCCAGCAGCGCGCCCCCAAGCCGTAGCACAGATACGCAGTATTTT. Its translation: CASSAPPSRSTDTQYF.

CDR3: CASSPGAYTGELFF. CDR3 nucleotide sequence: TGTGCCAGCAGCCCAGGGGCTTACACCGGGGAGCTGTTTTTT. J is TRBJ2-2 and V is TRBV7-9; weak D call: TRBD1 (6 bases). V shed 5 bases and J shed 3 bases, with 10 bases lying between them. This CDR3 has 14 amino acids. Germline CDR1 is SEHNR and CDR2 is FQNEAQ (reference sequence).

The chain links TRBV7-6 to TRBJ1-4; D is unclear. This CDR3 is 15 amino acids long. CDR1 is SGHVS and CDR2 is FNYEAQ in the germline V gene. The V end was cut by 4 bases, the J end by 3 bases, with 12 bases between. This CDR3 reads CASSSGRRANEKLFF. The CDR3 DNA is TGTGCCAGCAGCTCGGGTAGGAGGGCTAATGAAAAACTGTTTTTT.

This clonotype was detected only a few times. V is TRBV7-6 and J is TRBJ2-5; D is unresolved. Germline CDR1 is SGHVS and CDR2 is FNYEAQ. V lost 5 bases, J lost 0 bases, and 13 bases lay in between. The CDR3 loop spans 15 amino acids. CDR3 region: CASSTQDRYQETQYF. Written as DNA, the CDR3 is TGTGCCAGCAGCACTCAGGACCGGTACCAAGAGACCCAGTACTTC.

This clonotype was seen a handful of times. The chain carries TRBV7-8 and TRBJ1-5, with D unclear. CDR3 size: 15 residues. Trimming removed 1 base at V and 7 bases at J, with 14 bases between. CDR1 and CDR2 from the germline V gene are SGHVS and FQNEAQ. CDR3 amino acids: CASSLGPSARQPQHF. CDR3 coding DNA: TGTGCCAGCAGCTTAGGGCCTTCCGCGAGGCAGCCCCAGCATTTT.

The gene calls are TRBV19 and TRBJ2-7, with D perhaps matching TRBD2 (5 bases). CDR1 LNHDA and CDR2 SQIVND come from the germline V gene (reference sequence). V was clipped by 0 bases and J by 5 bases, with 8 bases between them. The length of the CDR3 is 13 residues. CDR3 sequence reads: CASSIDGVNEQYF. In DNA form, the CDR3 reads TGTGCCAGTAGTATAGACGGGGTCAACGAGCAGTACTTC.

The rearrangement links TRBV7-8 to TRBJ1-5, with TRBD1 as a possible D gene (6 bases). The CDR3 is made up of 17 amino acids. Trimming took 6 bases from V and 3 from J, leaving 21 bases between them. The germline gives CDR1 SGHVS, CDR2 FQNEAQ. This CDR3 reads CASRKWTAPPHNQPQHF. The CDR3 DNA reads TGTGCCAGCAGAAAATGGACAGCTCCACCGCACAATCAGCCCCAGCATTTT.

In this sample, this clonotype turned up many times. The rearrangement joins TRBV7-2 to TRBJ2-5, with 8 positions matching TRBD1. The CDR3 loop spans 14 amino acids. Germline V CDR1 and CDR2: SGHTA, FQGNSA. V was clipped by 4 bases and J by 4 bases; unmatched bases: 5. The CDR3: CASSWVRGRETQYF. Written as DNA, the CDR3 is TGTGCCAGCAGCTGGGTCAGGGGGCGAGAGACCCAGTACTTC.

This sequence joins TRBV7-9 and TRBJ1-2, with D tentatively TRBD1 (5 bases). Trimming shortened V by 2 bases and J by 4 bases, and 11 bases separated the two germline ends. This CDR3 region has 14 residues. The germline CDR1 and CDR2 sequences are SEHNR and FQNEAQ (reference sequence). The CDR3 protein is CASSLLQAGYGYTF. In DNA, the CDR3 is TGTGCCAGCAGCTTACTACAGGCCGGCTATGGCTACACCTTC. The full variable domain, in which reference TRBV7-9 and TRBJ1-2 provide the parts outside the CDR3, is DTGVSQNPRHKITKRGQNVTFRCDPISEHNRLYWYRQTLGQGPEFLTYFQNEAQLEKSRLLSDRFSAERPKGSFSTLEIQRTEQGDSAMYLCASSLLQAGYGYTFGSGTRLTVV.

This clonotype has more than one count but fewer than ten. The chain couples TRBV12-3 or TRBV12-4 to TRBJ2-7; D possibly matches TRBD1 or TRBD2 (5 bases each). This CDR3 comprises 12 residues. Trimming stripped 5 bases from V and 4 bases from J, with 9 bases between. DNA for the CDR3: TGTGCCAGCAGTGGGACCTTTTACGAGCAGTACTTC. As protein: CASSGTFYEQYF.

V gene TRBV7-9 combines with J gene TRBJ1-5; D is ambiguous. The CDR3 is 12 amino acids. The germline gives CDR1 SEHNR, CDR2 FQNEAQ (reference sequence). The germline V and J ends were trimmed by 3 bases and 4 bases, with 4 bases remaining between them. The CDR3 sequence is CASSFMNQPQHF. The CDR3 DNA is TGTGCCAGCAGCTTTATGAATCAGCCCCAGCATTTT.